These 23 T cell receptor beta chains originate from one sample sequenced in a study of blood T cells in healthy people across ages. A J-beta primer mix and a sample-barcoded 5' primer were used in a second PCR of roughly 7 to 12 cycles. TCRdb analysed the 5' RACE reads with MiXCR anew, one entry per CDR3 protein. The sample gives 500,000 to 700,000 distinct CDR3 sequences, around 31% of which show up once; about 15% is in the top ten. Material: blood. Receptors were obtained from a woman at least 80 years old in good health.

Worth noting for this clonotype: This may come from a read error, since a much larger clone is one base off. This rearrangement joins TRBV2 to TRBJ2-7; 13 bases agree with TRBD2. TRBJ2-5 matches the DNA end more closely, so the J call is doubtful. CDR1 SNHLY and CDR2 FYNNEI come from the germline V gene. The CDR3 has 16 amino acids. As DNA, the CDR3 is TGTGCCAGCGGAACCAGACTAGCGGGGGGTATGGAGACCCAGTACTTC. Amino acid sequence: CASGTRLAGGMETQYF.

This clonotype has only a few counts. The chain combines TRBV30 with TRBJ1-2, with D uncertain. The CDR3 runs to 14 residues. Germline V CDR1 and CDR2: GTSNPN, SVGIG (reference sequence). V lost 3 bases, J lost 1 base, and 12 bases lay in between. CDR3 loop: CAWRGLLINYGYTF. CDR3 bases: TGTGCCTGGAGAGGGCTCTTGATTAACTATGGCTACACCTTC.

This clonotype was detected ten times or more. This chain connects TRBV27 to TRBJ2-7; D not resolved. The germline V gene has CDR1 MNHEY and CDR2 SMNVEV (reference sequence). The CDR3 covers 10 residues. CDR3 bases: TGTCCTGATGACGGGTACGAGCAGTACTTC. Its protein product is CPDDGYEQYF.

This clonotype was seen repeatedly, ten times or more. This chain links TRBV10-3 with TRBJ2-3; 9 bases are a match to TRBD1. The CDR3 length is 15 residues. Trimming cost V 4 bases and J 2 bases; bases outside gene matches: 4. Germline CDR1 and CDR2: ENHRY and SYGVKD. DNA for the CDR3: TGTGCCATCAGTGGGGACAGGGTGTCCACAGATACGCAGTATTTT. It specifies CAISGDRVSTDTQYF.

In this sample, this clonotype turned up many times. This chain links TRBV7-2 with TRBJ2-1, with 11 bases fitting TRBD2. The CDR3 covers 15 residues. The germline CDR1 and CDR2 sequences are SGHTA and FQGNSA. J gave up 6 bases and V 6 bases, and 7 bases lay outside the gene matches. The CDR3 DNA reads TGTGCCAGCAGATCGCCTAGCGGGGGGCCCAATGAGCAGTTCTTC. Its protein product is CASRSPSGGPNEQFF.

This clonotype showed up many times. The chain has TRBV5-1 and TRBJ2-6; D not resolved. Trimming left V 3 bases short and J 0 bases short, with 10 bases between. The CDR3 length is 16 residues. Germline CDR1 reads SGHRS; CDR2 reads YFSETQ. The CDR3 loop is CASSSDVFSGANVLTF. CDR3 DNA: TGCGCCAGCAGCTCGGACGTTTTCTCTGGGGCCAACGTCCTGACTTTC.

In its sample, this clonotype was seen many times. The chain couples TRBV10-3 to TRBJ2-3; perhaps TRBD1 as D (7 bases). V was cut by 8 bases and J by 5 bases, with 14 bases left in between. Germline lookup yields CDR1 ENHRY and CDR2 SYGVKD. This CDR3 is built from 13 residues. CDR3 nucleotide sequence: TGTGCCATCGCAGGAGGGGGCAAAGATACGCAGTATTTT. Amino acid sequence: CAIAGGGKDTQYF.

There are a few counts of this clonotype. The chain uses TRBV7-2 and TRBJ1-1; 8 bases match TRBD1. Trimming removed 4 bases from V and 6 bases from J; junction bases left unmatched: 13. This CDR3 comprises 16 residues. The germline V gene encodes CDR1 SGHTA and CDR2 FQGNSA. CDR3 sequence reads: CASSSGQGRRFAEAFF. CDR3 nucleotides: TGTGCCAGCAGCTCAGGACAGGGCCGCCGGTTCGCTGAAGCTTTCTTT.

As for this clonotype: This may be a read error, as it is one base from a much larger clone. The chain is built from TRBV12-3 or TRBV12-4 and TRBJ1-2; no clear D gene. This CDR3 spans 13 amino acids. CDR3 DNA sequence: TGTGCCAGCAGGTTAGAAAGCCATACTGGCTACACCTTC. It yields the protein CASRLESHTGYTF.

The V gene is TRBV20-1, the J gene TRBJ1-1, with unresolved D. The CDR3 length is 12 residues. Germline CDR1 and CDR2: DFQATT and SNEGSKA (reference sequence). V was trimmed by 6 bases and J by 5 bases, leaving 13 bases between them. The CDR3 nucleotides are TGCAGTGCCACAGCCGGGGAGACTGAAGCTTTCTTT. This gives the protein CSATAGETEAFF.

This clonotype has at least ten counts. The chain employs TRBV27 and TRBJ1-6; the D is unclear. CDR3 length equals 13 residues. In germline, CDR1 is MNHEY, CDR2 SMNVEV (reference sequence). Deletions cut 2 bases from V and 8 bases from J, with 7 bases between. The CDR3 nucleotides read TGTGCCAGCAGTTTACAGCCCGATTCACCCCTCCACTTT. This encodes CASSLQPDSPLHF.

The rearrangement links TRBV3-1 to TRBJ2-1; D is unclear. The CDR3 spans 11 residues. The germline V gene has CDR1 LGHDT and CDR2 YNNKEL (reference sequence). V dropped 5 bases and J dropped 8 bases, with 7 bases sitting between them. The CDR3 nucleotides read TGTGCCAGCAGCTATTTAGATGAGCAGTTCTTC. Residues: CASSYLDEQFF.

This clonotype was observed at least ten times. The V gene is TRBV10-3, the J gene TRBJ2-3, with 9 bases that match TRBD2. Germline values: CDR1 ENHRY, CDR2 SYGVKD. V shed 4 bases, J shed 5 bases, and the junction held 13 bases outside the gene matches. The CDR3 has 17 amino acids. The CDR3 loop is CAISGAPAGGPRDTQYF. The CDR3, as DNA: TGTGCCATCAGTGGTGCCCCAGCGGGGGGCCCTAGAGATACGCAGTATTTT.

This clonotype has a handful of counts. The chain has TRBV7-2 and TRBJ1-1; D may be TRBD1 (6 bases). CDR3 length equals 15 residues. CDR1 is SGHTA, CDR2 FQGNSA, per germline. With 6 bases removed from V and 1 base from J, the gap between germline ends came to 15 bases. The CDR3 nucleotides are TGTGCCAGCAGAATGACTACGGGGGCGAACACTGAAGCTTTCTTT. This gives the protein CASRMTTGANTEAFF.

This clonotype was observed a few times. The rearrangement joins TRBV15 to TRBJ1-5; D ambiguous. Germline CDR1 LNHNV, CDR2 YYDKDF (reference sequence). This CDR3 has 13 residues. V lost 8 bases and J 4 bases, leaving 12 bases between the germline ends. In DNA, the CDR3 is TGTGCCACCCGACGGACCCATAATCAGCCCCAGCATTTT. It is translated as CATRRTHNQPQHF.

This clonotype has at least ten counts. The chain employs TRBV7-9 and TRBJ2-1; 11 bases fit TRBD1. The length of the CDR3 is 17 residues. V shed 4 bases, J shed 7 bases, and the junction held 12 bases outside the gene matches. Per germline, CDR1 SEHNR and CDR2 FQNEAQ (reference sequence). The CDR3 DNA is TGTGCCAGCAGCTCCCCCCCGGGACAGGGGGTTTGGAATGAGCAGTTCTTC. It codes for CASSSPPGQGVWNEQFF.

This clonotype came up once. The junction departs from the called germline gene at one end, perhaps through a read error. The chain combines TRBV20-1 with TRBJ2-7; D is unresolved. The CDR3 runs 11 residues. CDR1 DFQATT and CDR2 SNEGSKA come from the germline V gene (reference sequence). CDR3 region: CSARENHEQYF. The DNA for the CDR3 is TGCAGTGCTCGAGAGAACCACGAGCAGTACTTC.

This clonotype was recorded at least ten times. The chain has TRBV20-1 and TRBJ2-1, with D possibly being TRBD2 (5 bases). Deletions cut 0 bases from V and 7 bases from J, with 16 bases between. In germline, CDR1 is DFQATT, CDR2 SNEGSKA (reference sequence). The CDR3 extends over 15 amino acids. CDR3 sequence reads: CSARDPLTGGNEQFF. CDR3 bases: TGCAGTGCTAGAGACCCTCTTACGGGCGGGAATGAGCAGTTCTTC.

This clonotype was seen ten or more times. This chain uses TRBV6-6 with TRBJ2-6; either TRBD1 or TRBD2 may supply D (6 bases each). Trimming took 6 bases from V and 2 from J, leaving 17 bases between them. In germline, CDR1 is MNHNY, CDR2 SVGAGI (reference sequence). This CDR3 has 17 amino acids. Here the CDR3 DNA reads TGTGCCAGCAGGCTCTGGGGGGCTGCAGCTGGGGCCAACGTCCTGACTTTC. It is translated as CASRLWGAAAGANVLTF.

This clonotype has ten or more counts. The V and J genes are TRBV6-1 and TRBJ2-3, with 9 bases identical to TRBD2. V lost 4 bases to trimming and J lost 2 bases; unmatched junction nucleotides: 4. Germline CDR1 is MNHNS and CDR2 is SASEGT. The CDR3 is 15 amino acids. CDR3: CASSGQRGDTDTQYF. The CDR3 nucleotides are TGTGCCAGCAGTGGTCAGCGGGGGGACACAGATACGCAGTATTTT.

This clonotype was picked up a small number of times. V usage is TRBV30 and J usage is TRBJ2-3; D not resolved. With 5 bases removed from V and 5 bases from J, the gap between germline ends came to 8 bases. There are 11 residues in the CDR3. Germline V gives CDR1 GTSNPN, CDR2 SVGIG (reference sequence). This chain's CDR3 is CAWVFGDTQYF. The DNA for the CDR3 is TGTGCCTGGGTGTTCGGAGATACGCAGTATTTT.

The table lists this clonotype with a few counts. Since a much larger clone is just one base distant, this may be a read error. The chain couples TRBV4-1 to TRBJ2-1, with TRBD1 identical over 7 bases. The J call is uncertain, as TRBJ2-7 better fits the DNA end. Germline V lookup: CDR1 MGHRA, CDR2 YSYEKL. The CDR3 has 14 amino acids. CDR3 region: CASSLDRSDNEQYF. CDR3 DNA sequence: TGCGCCAGCAGCCTGGACAGGTCCGACAATGAGCAGTACTTC.

The chain recombines TRBV7-2 with TRBJ2-3; no definite D call. This CDR3 is built from 14 residues. Trimming left V 3 bases short and J 7 bases short, with 14 bases between. Germline values: CDR1 SGHTA, CDR2 FQGNSA. The CDR3 here is CASSFNSQLNTQYF. As DNA, the CDR3 is TGTGCCAGCAGCTTTAACTCACAGCTCAATACGCAGTATTTT.